The following is a T cell receptor (beta chain) sequence with its context. Its antigen is still unknown. The donors were members of the approximately 120-subject validation cohort (separate from the approximately 670-subject first cohort). The data were taken from a study of cytomegalovirus exposure and HLA in healthy donors. Study-wide results and caveats: According to a subsequent analysis, TCR clusters identified in the first cohort showed a tendency to co-occur across the 120 validation repertoires. Specific recognition of CMV antigens was confirmed in vitro for a few chains (all CMV-associated).

Some clones are missing from TCRdb's copy, which holds only in-frame ones; the method was immunoSEQ multiplex PCR. The sample has 150,000 to 250,000 clones; about 81% are singletons. This CDR3 spans 14 amino acids. Germline CDR1 is KGHSH and CDR2 is LQKENI. The V gene lost 3 bases and the J gene lost 1 base, with 7 bases spanning the gap. The chain is built from TRBV18 and TRBJ1-5; D gene unclear. The receptor's source is a woman aged 25-40 years in good health and CMV-seronegative. Sequenced material: PBMCs. For the CDR3, the DNA is TGTGCCAGCTCACCTATAAAAAGCAATCAGCCCCAGCATTTT. Translating it yields CASSPIKSNQPQHF.